The 6 T cell receptor beta chains listed next were all sequenced from one sample in a study of blood T cell repertoires in COVID-19. Profiling relied on immunoSEQ multiplex PCR, and the TCRdb table lists in-frame clones only, not all of them. Here the sample spans roughly 150,000 clones, 87% being singletons. Sequences were obtained from PBMCs or T cells enriched from blood (not recorded which). The receptors here all came from a woman between 35 and 50 years old who had been exposed to COVID-19.

The rearrangement links TRBV24-1 to TRBJ2-1; 9 bases map to TRBD1. This CDR3 is built from 15 residues. Germline V lookup: CDR1 KGHDR, CDR2 SFDVKD. Trimming cost V 6 bases and J 1 base; bases outside gene matches: 3. This CDR3 reads CATSLQGASYNEQFF. CDR3 nucleotide sequence: TGTGCCACCAGTTTACAGGGGGCGTCCTACAATGAGCAGTTCTTC.

This chain uses TRBV27 with TRBJ2-7; tentative D call: TRBD1 (5 bases). This CDR3 contains 11 residues. V dropped 3 bases and J dropped 13 bases, with 13 bases sitting between them. Germline V gene data show CDR1 as MNHEY and CDR2 as SMNVEV (reference sequence). The CDR3 loop reads CASSFQGLIYF. The CDR3 region has the DNA TGTGCCAGCAGTTTCCAGGGCTTAATATACTTC.

On this clone: A junction end diverges from the germline sequence, so it may reflect a read error. DNA for the CDR3: TGTGCCAGCTCGCCACGGGGGGGGGACGAGCAGTACTTC. This codes for CASSPRGGDEQYF. The chain uses TRBV18 and TRBJ2-7; 8 bases are a match to TRBD2. The CDR3 loop spans 13 amino acids. CDR1 and CDR2 (germline): KGHSH, LQKENI. Filled out from reference TRBV18 and TRBJ2-7, the complete variable domain reads NAGVMQNPRHLVRRRGQEARLRCSPMKGHSHVYWYRQLPEEGLKFMVYLQKENIIDESGMPKERFSAEFPKEGPSILRIQQVVRGDSAAYFCASSPRGGDEQYFGPGTRLTVT.

The gene calls are TRBV9 and TRBJ2-1; 10 bases fit TRBD2. The CDR3 consists of 16 residues. V shed 3 bases, J shed 4 bases, and the junction held 7 bases outside the gene matches. The germline CDR1 and CDR2 sequences are SGDLS and YYNGEE. The CDR3 is CASSEAGGLLYNEQFF. The DNA for the CDR3 is TGTGCCAGCAGCGAAGCGGGAGGGCTCTTATACAATGAGCAGTTCTTC.

This chain joins TRBV5-4 and TRBJ1-2; the match to TRBD1 covers 7 bases. V lost 1 base and J lost 6; bases outside the gene matches: 6. The germline gives CDR1 SGHNT, CDR2 YYREEE (reference sequence). The CDR3 extends over 14 amino acids. CDR3 loop: CASSLRDREDGYTF. DNA of the CDR3: TGTGCCAGCAGCTTGCGGGACAGAGAGGATGGCTACACCTTC.

The chain carries TRBV2 and TRBJ1-4; 10 bases align to TRBD1. V gave up 7 bases and J gave up 1 base; unmatched junction bases: 15. Per germline, CDR1 SNHLY and CDR2 FYNNEI. The CDR3 length is 19 residues. Here the CDR3 DNA reads TGTGCCAGCACCAGGCAGCGGACAGGGGGATCGTTAACTAATGAAAAACTGTTTTTT. Protein product: CASTRQRTGGSLTNEKLFF.